Included here is one T cell receptor (beta chain) sequence, with context. Its antigen is unidentified. This entry belongs to a study of T cells in localized non-small cell lung cancer. The study, taken as a whole, reports: Higher blood T cell density went with longer overall survival. Sequencing was limited to one tumor region, leaving the possibility of heterogeneity open.

With 1 base removed from V and 2 bases from J, the gap between germline ends came to 4 bases. Germline V gene lookup returns CDR1 SGHDT and CDR2 YYEEEE. This CDR3 contains 13 residues. The repertoire was sequenced with immunoSEQ multiplex PCR; TCRdb's copy has only in-frame clones and lacks some. The table lists some 39,000 clones, 86% of them singletons. The chain recombines TRBV5-6 with TRBJ1-3, with D unresolved. This TCR was recovered from a male donor aged 60 or older with stage II lung adenocarcinoma. Here the sequenced sample was peripheral blood mononuclear cells, taken before any cancer treatment. The CDR3 nucleotides read TGTGCCAGCAGCTTGATCACTGGAAACACCATATATTTT. It codes for CASSLITGNTIYF.